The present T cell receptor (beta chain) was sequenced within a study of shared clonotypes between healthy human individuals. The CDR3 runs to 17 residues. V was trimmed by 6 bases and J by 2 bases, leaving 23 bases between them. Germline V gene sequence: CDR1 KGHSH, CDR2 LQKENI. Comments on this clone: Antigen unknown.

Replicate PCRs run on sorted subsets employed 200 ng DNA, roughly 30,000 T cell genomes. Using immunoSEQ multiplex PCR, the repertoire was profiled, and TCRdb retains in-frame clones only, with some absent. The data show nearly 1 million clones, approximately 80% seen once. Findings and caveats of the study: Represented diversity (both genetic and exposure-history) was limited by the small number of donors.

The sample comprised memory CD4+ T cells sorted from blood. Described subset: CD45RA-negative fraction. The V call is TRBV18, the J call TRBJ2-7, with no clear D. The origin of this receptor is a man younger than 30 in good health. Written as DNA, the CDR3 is TGTGCCAGCTCTCAATCATTTGACTCTTCCACCCCCTACGAGCAGTACTTC. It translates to CASSQSFDSSTPYEQYF.